Only one count was recorded for the clone carrying this T cell receptor beta chain. This specimen belongs to a study of control samples from healthy donors and cancer patients. CDR3 length: 18 residues. The ends lost 1 base at V and 4 bases at J; junction bases unmatched: 12. From germline, CDR1 is PRHDT and CDR2 FYEKMQ (reference sequence). This table comes from immunoSEQ multiplex PCR, and its TCRdb copy is limited to in-frame clones, with some not included. The table includes approximately 100,000 clones, roughly 90% detected once. This receptor was taken from a man younger than 45 in good health. The sequencing input was blood. The chain links TRBV13 to TRBJ2-5; 10 bases match TRBD2. CDR3 loop: CASSLVRAGGPKGETQYF. The CDR3 bases are TGTGCCAGCAGCTTAGTCAGAGCGGGGGGGCCGAAGGGAGAGACCCAGTACTTC. Full variable domain (rest looked up from reference TRBV13 and TRBJ2-5): AAGVIQSPRHLIKEKRETATLKCYPIPRHDTVYWYQQGPGQDPQFLISFYEKMQSDKGSIPDRFSAQQFSDYHSELNMSSLELGDSALYFCASSLVRAGGPKGETQYFGPGTRLLVL.